The table lists the clone carrying this TCR beta chain with many counts. Its antigen is unidentified. The sample is drawn from a study of T cells in Graves' hyperthyroidism and ophthalmopathy. Study in general: The initial diagnosis was the point when peripheral blood was collected, ahead of any treatment.

V dropped 4 bases and J dropped 6; count of bases not matched to a gene: 6. Germline loops: CDR1 SEHNR, CDR2 FQNEAQ (reference sequence). The CDR3 sequence is 15 residues long. Uncontrolled infections, other autoimmune diseases, pregnancy or lactation led to exclusion of patients. Blood dates from first hyperthyroidism diagnosis, before any ophthalmopathy symptoms. Study-level findings and limits: Onset of ophthalmopathy came a median 6.5 months after the model predicted it.

Amplification yielded TCR beta CDR3 regions, with RNA transcripts as the source. During a first-round RT-PCR of the TCR CDR3, the HTBI primer set was used. TCRdb re-derived calls from the multiplex PCR reads in MiXCR, one entry per CDR3 protein. Of a few hundred thousand distinct CDR3 sequences listed, about 15% are singletons. The sequencing input was blood. This chain connects TRBV7-9 to TRBJ2-1; 10 bases are a match to TRBD2. This receptor was identified in a woman in her thirties or forties with Graves' hyperthyroidism that later progressed to Graves' ophthalmopathy. CDR3: CASSSGLAVTNEQFF. Here the CDR3 DNA reads TGTGCCAGCAGCTCCGGACTAGCGGTTACCAATGAGCAGTTCTTC.